The rows below give T cell receptor beta chains drawn from one sample of a study of blood T cell repertoires in COVID-19. Libraries were prepared by immunoSEQ multiplex PCR; TCRdb keeps only in-frame clonotypes and omits some of them. The repertoire holds roughly 150,000 clones, with 65% to 80% as singletons. The sequencing input was peripheral blood. These receptors originate from a man aged 60-69 years with acute or convalescent COVID-19. The CDR3 runs from the conserved cysteine through the conserved F or W. D genes are given only for firm matches. Clone sizes are given selectively: once, few, many, or a class where the clone is expanded.

>.|TRBJ2-3|TRBV18|TRBD1
TGTGCCAGCTCACCTGGCACAGGGGGCTCGACAGATACGCAGTATTTT
CASSPGTGGSTDTQYF
>.|TRBJ2-5|TRBV7-2|.
TGTGCCAGCAGTCTACAGGAGGGCGGATGGGAGACCCAGTACTTC
CASSLQEGGWETQYF
>few|TRBJ1-1|TRBV7-9|.
TGTGCCAGCAGCTTAGGGGGGGTTGAAGCTTTCTTT
CASSLGGVEAFF
>few|TRBJ1-2|TRBV24-1|.
TGTGCCACCAGTGATCAAGCGTCTAACTATGGCTACACCTTC
CATSDQASNYGYTF
>.|TRBJ1-2|TRBV5-1|TRBD1
TGCGCCAGCAGCTTGGAGTTAAACCCGGGACAGGTCGGTGGCTACACCTTC
CASSLELNPGQVGGYTF
>.|TRBJ1-1|TRBV10-3|.
TGTGCCATCAGTGTATACGGGGTAGCGAACACTGAAGCTTTCTTT
CAISVYGVANTEAFF
>.|TRBJ2-3|TRBV4-1|TRBD1
TGCGCCAGCAGCCAAGGTGGGACAGGGGAAGATACGCAGTATTTT
CASSQGGTGEDTQYF
>.|TRBJ1-3|TRBV4-2|.
TGTGCCAGCAGCCAAGGTTTCAGGGAAGGAAACACCATATATTTT
CASSQGFREGNTIYF
>.|TRBJ2-3|TRBV11-3|TRBD2
TGTGCCAGCAGCTACACTCGGACTAGCGGAGATACGCAGTATTTT
CASSYTRTSGDTQYF
>.|TRBJ2-3|TRBV6-5|TRBD2
TGTGCCAGGGAGGGAGGGTCGGGCACAGATACGCAGTATTTT
CAREGGSGTDTQYF
>.|TRBJ2-5|TRBV29-1|TRBD2
TGCAGCGTTGGGACTAGCGGGGTACAAGAGACCCAGTACTTC
CSVGTSGVQETQYF
>.|TRBJ2-3|TRBV9|TRBD2
TGTGCCAGCAGCGTAGGGACTAGCGGGTACACAGATACGCAGTATTTT
CASSVGTSGYTDTQYF
>.|TRBJ1-2|TRBV9|.
TGTGCCAGCAGCGTAGGGGCGGGCGCCTATGGCTACACCTTC
CASSVGAGAYGYTF
>.|TRBJ1-5|TRBV21-1|.
TGTGCCAGCAGCAACCGGGACAGGGGAGTCAATCAGCCCCAGCATTTT
CASSNRDRGVNQPQHF
>once|TRBJ2-7|TRBV14|.
TGTGCCAGCAGCCACGTCCGAGGCTACGAGCAGTACTTC
CASSHVRGYEQYF
>.|TRBJ2-3|TRBV13|.
TGTGCCAGCAGCCTAAAGGACAGTAACACAGATACGCAGTATTTT
CASSLKDSNTDTQYF
>.|TRBJ2-5|TRBV24-1|TRBD2
TGTGCCACCAGTGATTCCGGACTAGCGGAACCTCAAGAGACCCAGTACTTC
CATSDSGLAEPQETQYF
>.|TRBJ1-4|TRBV6-2/TRBV6-3|.
TGTGCCAGCAGTTACGAAATTTTAGAGAATTGGACTTCAACTAATGAAAAACTGTTTTTT
CASSYEILENWTSTNEKLFF
>.|TRBJ1-1|TRBV6-1|.
TGTGCCAGCAGACCGTCGGGGGGAGAGACTGAAGCTTTCTTT
CASRPSGGETEAFF
>.|TRBJ1-2|TRBV6-1|.
TGTGCCAGCAGTGAAGAGCGGGCAGGGCCCTCCAATGGCTACACCTTC
CASSEERAGPSNGYTF
>.|TRBJ1-1|TRBV24-1|.
TGTGCCACCAGTGATCCAGGAACAGGGACCACTGAAGCTTTCTTT
CATSDPGTGTTEAFF
>.|TRBJ2-2|TRBV5-1|TRBD1
TGCGCCAGCAACACCCTGGGACAGGGGAACACCGGGGAGCTGTTTTTT
CASNTLGQGNTGELFF
>once|TRBJ1-1|TRBV7-3|.
TGTGCCAGCAGCCATACCGGGACACAAAGGAGCACTGAAGCTTTCTTT
CASSHTGTQRSTEAFF
>.|TRBJ1-5|TRBV23-1|.
TGCGCCAGCAGCCTAGGAAATCAGCCCCAGCATTTT
CASSLGNQPQHF
>.|TRBJ1-2|TRBV24-1|TRBD1
TGTGCCACCAGTGGACCGAGGACAGGGGTCTATGGCTACACCTTC
CATSGPRTGVYGYTF
>.|TRBJ2-1|TRBV4-2|TRBD2
TGTGCCAGCAGCCAACAGCGGGGGAACAATGAGCAGTTCTTC
CASSQQRGNNEQFF
>once|TRBJ1-3|TRBV5-5|.
TGTGCCAGCAGCTTGACACAGTTAGTGCTGTTCTCTGGAAACACCATATATTTT
CASSLTQLVLFSGNTIYF
>few|TRBJ2-2|TRBV9|.
TGTGCCAGCAGCGTAGCTGGGAGCAATAGCGGGGAGCTGTTTTTT
CASSVAGSNSGELFF
>many|TRBJ1-2|TRBV12-3/TRBV12-4|TRBD1
TGTGCCACACAGGGGGATGAGTATGGCTACACCTTC
CATQGDEYGYTF
>.|TRBJ1-2|TRBV4-2|TRBD1
TGTGCCAGCAGCCAAGATGACCCCGGGACAGGGTTCTATGGCTACACCTTC
CASSQDDPGTGFYGYTF
>.|TRBJ1-5|TRBV12-3/TRBV12-4|.
TGTGCCAGCAGTTTATTCCAAAATCAGCCCCAGCATTTT
CASSLFQNQPQHF
>few|TRBJ1-1|TRBV7-6|TRBD1
TGTGCCAGCAGCCCGACAGGGGGCTATGAAGCTTTCTTT
CASSPTGGYEAFF
>.|TRBJ1-1|TRBV5-5|TRBD1
TGTGCCAGCAGCAGCTCACCCACAGGGGCGTATATGAACACTGAAGCTTTCTTT
CASSSSPTGAYMNTEAFF
>.|TRBJ2-1|TRBV14|TRBD2
TGTGCCAGCAGCTCCAGACTAGCGGGGGGGGTAAAGTTCTTC
CASSSRLAGGVKFF
>once|TRBJ1-5|TRBV19|.
TGTGCCAGTAGTATTCAGGGTGATAATCAGCCCCAGCATTTT
CASSIQGDNQPQHF
>.|TRBJ2-6|TRBV6-1|.
TGTGCCAGCAGTGACCCGACGGAGTCTGGGGCCAACGTCCTGACTTTC
CASSDPTESGANVLTF
>.|TRBJ1-1|TRBV9|.
TGTGCCAGCAGCACACAGGTGAACACTGAAGCTTTCTTT
CASSTQVNTEAFF
>.|TRBJ2-7|TRBV25-1|TRBD1
TGTGCCACCCGGGACAGGGGTATCTACGAGCAGTACTTC
CATRDRGIYEQYF
>.|TRBJ1-2|TRBV5-6|TRBD1
TGTGCCAGCAGCTTGGTGGTGGCAGGGGGGCTCTCTAACTATGGCTACACCTTC
CASSLVVAGGLSNYGYTF
>.|TRBJ2-3|TRBV10-3|TRBD2
TGTGCCATCAGTGAGCCCGGGGGGAGCACAGATACGCAGTATTTT
CAISEPGGSTDTQYF
>.|TRBJ1-6|TRBV2|TRBD1
TGTGCCAGCAGGAGTGAGGGGGCAGGCGGTTCACCCCTCCACTTT
CASRSEGAGGSPLHF
>.|TRBJ1-1|TRBV7-9|TRBD1
TGTGCCAGCAGCTCGGGACAGCAAAACACTGAAGCTTTCTTT
CASSSGQQNTEAFF
>once|TRBJ2-6|TRBV18|.
TGTGCCAGCTCACCTCTACAGGCCTCTGGGGCCAACGTCCTGACTTTC
CASSPLQASGANVLTF
>.|TRBJ2-2|TRBV18|TRBD1
TGTGCCAGCTCATCTTTTCCGGGACAGGCGCTCACCGGGGAGCTGTTTTTT
CASSSFPGQALTGELFF
>.|TRBJ2-1|TRBV2|.
TGTGCCAGCAGTGGCGATGTCTCAGGATACAATGAGCAGTTCTTC
CASSGDVSGYNEQFF
>.|TRBJ1-1|TRBV25-1|.
TGTGCCAGCAGTGAGTACAGGGTTGCTCGCACTGAAGCTTTCTTT
CASSEYRVARTEAFF
>.|TRBJ1-4|TRBV7-9|.
TGTGCCAGCAGCTTAAACCGAGGGGAAAAACTGTTTTTT
CASSLNRGEKLFF
>.|TRBJ2-7|TRBV6-2/TRBV6-3|.
TGTGCCAGCAGTTGGGGGCATAGCTACGAGCAGTACTTC
CASSWGHSYEQYF
>.|TRBJ2-1|TRBV6-6|TRBD2
TGTGCCAGCAGTCCCTCCGGGACTAGCGGTTTCAGAACCGGCTCCTACAATGAGCAGTTCTTC
CASSPSGTSGFRTGSYNEQFF
>once|TRBJ2-5|TRBV5-6|.
TGTGCCAGCAGCTTGAAGGGGTCAGCCCACCCGTACTTC
CASSLKGSAHPYF
>.|TRBJ2-7|TRBV5-4|.
TGTGCCAGCAGCCCGGGACTTGGCTACGAGCAGTACTTC
CASSPGLGYEQYF
>few|TRBJ1-1|TRBV29-1|.
TGCAGCGTTGAACAGGGCTTGACCACTGAAGCTTTCTTT
CSVEQGLTTEAFF
>.|TRBJ2-1|TRBV6-4|.
TGTGCCAGCAGTGACTCGCCGAACAGGGTGAATGAGCAGTTCTTC
CASSDSPNRVNEQFF
>few|TRBJ2-5|TRBV7-2|TRBD2
TGTGCCAGCAGCTTAAAGAGCGGGGGGGCCATCGGAGAGACCCAGTACTTC
CASSLKSGGAIGETQYF
>.|TRBJ1-3|TRBV2|TRBD1
TGTGCCAGCAATGCAGACAGGGCTGGAAACACCATATATTTT
CASNADRAGNTIYF